This TCR beta chain was observed in a study of graft-versus-host responses after intestinal transplantation. General study results and limits: Allografts of one patient group, those with graft-donor T cell macrochimerism, had high graft-versus-host to host-versus-graft clonal ratios.

Sequenced by immunoSEQ multiplex PCR; TCRdb stores in-frame clones only, minus some. The sample carries around 99,000 clones, under 95% recorded once. A note on this clone: Its antigen is unknown.

The CDR3 sequence is 13 residues long. V lost 8 bases and J 5 bases, leaving 12 bases between the germline ends. Germline lookup yields CDR1 SNHLY and CDR2 FYNNEI. The specimen comprised unstimulated CD8+ T cells sorted from spleen or lymph node cells, sampled before intestinal transplant. This chain connects TRBV2 to TRBJ2-2, with TRBD2 as a possible D gene (5 bases). The TCR sequence derives from a human donor who received an intestinal transplant. The CDR3 DNA is TGTGCCAGCTCCGGGGTCACGACCGGGGAGCTGTTTTTT. Translating it yields CASSGVTTGELFF. Full variable domain (outside the CDR3, taken from reference TRBV2 and TRBJ2-2): EPEVTQTPSHQVTQMGQEVILRCVPISNHLYFYWYRQILGQKVEFLVSFYNNEISEKSEIFDDQFSVERPDGSNFTLKIRSTKLEDSAMYFCASSGVTTGELFFGEGSRLTVL.